The 7 T cell receptor beta chains below were found in one sample sequenced in a study of blood T cell repertoires in COVID-19. Assay: immunoSEQ multiplex PCR; the TCRdb copy retains only in-frame clones and omits some. The sample includes 110,000 to 150,000 clones, 80% of them seen just once. The sample taken for sequencing was peripheral blood. The receptors here all came from a man between 65 and 79 years old who had recovered from COVID-19.

V gene TRBV27 combines with J gene TRBJ2-1; D is perhaps TRBD2 (5 bases). Germline V gene data show CDR1 as MNHEY and CDR2 as SMNVEV (reference sequence). V shed 2 bases and J shed 3 bases, with 11 bases lying between them. The CDR3 length is 15 residues. The CDR3 sequence: CASSLEWENYNEQFF. The CDR3 coding sequence is TGTGCCAGCAGTTTAGAGTGGGAGAACTACAATGAGCAGTTCTTC.

The chain is built from TRBV6-5 and TRBJ2-7, with 10 bases fitting TRBD1. The trim removed 4 bases at V and 3 bases at J, leaving 3 bases unmatched. The V gene's germline CDR1 is MNHEY and CDR2 SVGAGI. The CDR3 totals 14 residues. The CDR3 loop reads CASSSGTGVYEQYF. The CDR3 nucleotides read TGTGCCAGCAGTTCCGGGACAGGGGTCTACGAGCAGTACTTC.

This chain connects TRBV7-6 to TRBJ2-1; 11 bases are shared with TRBD2. The CDR3 contains 17 residues. J gave up 0 bases and V 1 base, and 2 bases lay outside the gene matches. Germline CDR1 is SGHVS and CDR2 is FNYEAQ. CDR3 region: CASSLDTSGGSYNEQFF. CDR3 nucleotides: TGTGCCAGCAGCTTAGACACTAGCGGGGGCTCCTACAATGAGCAGTTCTTC.

The CDR3 coding sequence is TGTGCCAGCAGTTACTCGATTTCACAGGGGGCTTTTGGCTACACCTTC. Translating it yields CASSYSISQGAFGYTF. The V gene is TRBV6-5, the J gene TRBJ1-2; 9 nucleotides line up with TRBD1. Germline CDR1 is MNHEY and CDR2 is SVGAGI. This CDR3 comprises 16 residues. Germline trimming cut 0 bases from V and 7 bases from J; bases unmatched to any gene: 9.

The gene calls are TRBV2 and TRBJ1-2, with D perhaps TRBD1 (6 bases). The CDR3 sequence is 14 residues long. The V end was cut by 7 bases, the J end by 0 bases, with 12 bases between. Germline CDR1 reads SNHLY; CDR2 reads FYNNEI. The DNA of the CDR3 is TGTGCCAGCATCTGGGACACCGCTAACTATGGCTACACCTTC. Its protein product is CASIWDTANYGYTF.

The V gene is TRBV7-9, the J gene TRBJ1-1; no clear D gene. The CDR3 has 13 residues. The V end lost 5 bases, the J end lost 3 bases, and 10 bases lay between the germline ends. Germline-derived CDR1 and CDR2 are SEHNR and FQNEAQ (reference sequence). Here the CDR3 DNA reads TGTGCCAGCAGCGGCCGACGGGACACTGAAGCTTTCTTT. Its translation is CASSGRRDTEAFF.

This chain uses TRBV27 with TRBJ1-5; no definite D call. CDR1 is MNHEY, CDR2 SMNVEV, per germline (reference sequence). The CDR3 runs to 15 residues. V lost 5 bases, J lost 3 bases, and 14 bases lay in between. CDR3 loop: CASSKRSVNNQPQHF. The CDR3 DNA reads as TGTGCCAGCAGTAAGCGGTCAGTTAACAATCAGCCCCAGCATTTT.